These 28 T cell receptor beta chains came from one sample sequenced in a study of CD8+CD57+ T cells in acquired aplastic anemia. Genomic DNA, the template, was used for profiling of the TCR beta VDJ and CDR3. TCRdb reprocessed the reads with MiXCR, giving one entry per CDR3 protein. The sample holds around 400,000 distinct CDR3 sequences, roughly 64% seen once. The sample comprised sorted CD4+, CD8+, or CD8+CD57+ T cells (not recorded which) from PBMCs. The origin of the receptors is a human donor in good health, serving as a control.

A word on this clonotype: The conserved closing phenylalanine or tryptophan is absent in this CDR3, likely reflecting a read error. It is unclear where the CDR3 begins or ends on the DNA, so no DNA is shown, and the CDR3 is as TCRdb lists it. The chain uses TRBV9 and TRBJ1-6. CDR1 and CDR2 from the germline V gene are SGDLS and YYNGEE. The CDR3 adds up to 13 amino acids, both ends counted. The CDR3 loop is CASTQYEQYFGPV.

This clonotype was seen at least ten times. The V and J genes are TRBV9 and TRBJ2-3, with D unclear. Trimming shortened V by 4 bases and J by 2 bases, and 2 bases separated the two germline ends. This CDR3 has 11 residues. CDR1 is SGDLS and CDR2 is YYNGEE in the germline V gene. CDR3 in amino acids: CASSYTDTQYF. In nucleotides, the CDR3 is TGTGCCAGCAGCTACACAGATACGCAGTATTTT.

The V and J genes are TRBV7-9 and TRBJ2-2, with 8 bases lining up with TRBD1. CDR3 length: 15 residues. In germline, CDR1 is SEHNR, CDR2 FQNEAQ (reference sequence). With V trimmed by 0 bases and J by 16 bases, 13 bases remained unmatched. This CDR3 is CASSLAHRGIRLGFF. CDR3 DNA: TGTGCCAGCAGCTTAGCCCACAGGGGGATTCGTCTTGGGTTTTTT.

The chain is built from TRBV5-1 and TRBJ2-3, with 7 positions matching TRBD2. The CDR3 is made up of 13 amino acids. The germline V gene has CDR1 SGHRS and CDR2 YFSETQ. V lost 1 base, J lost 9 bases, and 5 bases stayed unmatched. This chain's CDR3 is CASSLRLAETQYF. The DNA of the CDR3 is TGCGCCAGCAGCTTGCGTCTAGCGGAAACGCAGTATTTT.

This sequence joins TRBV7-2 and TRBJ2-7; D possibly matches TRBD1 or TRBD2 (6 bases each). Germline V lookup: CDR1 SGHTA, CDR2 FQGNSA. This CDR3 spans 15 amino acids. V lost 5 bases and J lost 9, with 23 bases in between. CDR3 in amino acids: CASSLGGRGSNAQYF. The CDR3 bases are TGTGCCAGCAGCCTAGGGGGACGGGGGTCCAACGCGCAGTACTTC.

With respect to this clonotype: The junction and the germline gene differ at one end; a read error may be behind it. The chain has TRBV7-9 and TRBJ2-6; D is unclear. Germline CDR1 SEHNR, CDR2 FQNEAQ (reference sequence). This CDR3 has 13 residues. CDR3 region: CASSPSGANAQTF. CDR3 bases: TGTGCCAGCAGCCCTTCTGGAGCCAACGCCCAGACGTTC.

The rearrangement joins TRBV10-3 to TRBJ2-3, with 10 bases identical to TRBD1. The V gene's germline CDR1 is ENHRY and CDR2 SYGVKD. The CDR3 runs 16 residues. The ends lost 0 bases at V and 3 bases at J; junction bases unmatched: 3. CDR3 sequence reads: CAISESGQGLTDTQYF. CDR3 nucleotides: TGTGCCATCAGTGAGTCGGGACAGGGGCTAACAGATACGCAGTATTTT.

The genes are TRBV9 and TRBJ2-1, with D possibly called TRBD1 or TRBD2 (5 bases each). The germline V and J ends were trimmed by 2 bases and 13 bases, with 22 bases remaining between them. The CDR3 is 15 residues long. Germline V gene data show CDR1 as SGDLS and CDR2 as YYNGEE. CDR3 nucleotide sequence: TGTGCCAGCAGCGTTCAGAGCACCGGGGCCAACGTCCAGTTCTTC. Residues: CASSVQSTGANVQFF.

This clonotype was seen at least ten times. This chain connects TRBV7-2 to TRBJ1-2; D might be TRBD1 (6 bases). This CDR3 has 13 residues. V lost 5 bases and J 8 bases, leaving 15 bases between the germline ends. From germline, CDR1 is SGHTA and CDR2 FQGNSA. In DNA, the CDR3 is TGTGCCAGCAGCCTGACAGGAGCTAAGGGCTACACCTTC. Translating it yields CASSLTGAKGYTF.

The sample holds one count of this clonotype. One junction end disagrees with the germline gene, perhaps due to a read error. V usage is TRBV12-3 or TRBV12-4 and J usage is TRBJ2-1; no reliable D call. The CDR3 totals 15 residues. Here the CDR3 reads CASSLYEATYDEQFF. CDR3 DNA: TGTGCCAGCAGCTTATACGAAGCAACCTACGATGAGCAGTTCTTC.

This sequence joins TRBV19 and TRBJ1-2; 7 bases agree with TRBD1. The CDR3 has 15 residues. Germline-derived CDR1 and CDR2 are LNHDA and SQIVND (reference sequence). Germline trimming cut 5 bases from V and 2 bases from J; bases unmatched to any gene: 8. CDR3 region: CASSDRQGGNYGYTF. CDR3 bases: TGTGCCAGTAGTGACCGACAGGGAGGGAACTATGGCTACACCTTC. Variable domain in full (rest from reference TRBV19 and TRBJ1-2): DGGITQSPKYLFRKEGQNVTLSCEQNLNHDAMYWYRQDPGQGLRLIYYSQIVNDFQKGDIAEGYSVSREKKESFPLTVTSAQKNPTAFYLCASSDRQGGNYGYTFGSGTRLTVV.

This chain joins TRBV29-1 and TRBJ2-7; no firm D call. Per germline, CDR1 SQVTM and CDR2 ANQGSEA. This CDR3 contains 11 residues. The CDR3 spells CSYGWSYEQYF. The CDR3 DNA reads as TGCAGTTACGGGTGGAGCTACGAGCAGTACTTC.

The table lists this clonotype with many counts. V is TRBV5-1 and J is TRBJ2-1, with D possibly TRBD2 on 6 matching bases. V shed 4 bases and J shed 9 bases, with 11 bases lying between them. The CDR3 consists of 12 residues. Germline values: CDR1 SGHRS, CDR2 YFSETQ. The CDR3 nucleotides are TGCGCCAGCAGCCAGGAGCGGGCTGAGCAGTTCTTC. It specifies CASSQERAEQFF.

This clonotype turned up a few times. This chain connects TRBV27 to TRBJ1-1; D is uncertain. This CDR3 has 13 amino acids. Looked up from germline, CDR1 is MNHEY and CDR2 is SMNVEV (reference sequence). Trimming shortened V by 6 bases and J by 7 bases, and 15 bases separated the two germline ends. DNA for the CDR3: TGTGCCAGCAGCCCCGGTAGATTGGGTGAAGCTTTCTTT. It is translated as CASSPGRLGEAFF.

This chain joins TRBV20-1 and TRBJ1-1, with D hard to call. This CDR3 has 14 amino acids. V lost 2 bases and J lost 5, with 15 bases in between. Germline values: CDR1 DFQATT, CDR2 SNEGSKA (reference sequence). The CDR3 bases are TGCAGTGCTAGAACACAGCCAGACAATACTGAAGCTTTCTTT. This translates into CSARTQPDNTEAFF.

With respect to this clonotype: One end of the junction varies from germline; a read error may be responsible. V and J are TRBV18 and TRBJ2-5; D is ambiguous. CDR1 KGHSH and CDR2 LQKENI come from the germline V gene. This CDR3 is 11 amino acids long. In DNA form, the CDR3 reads TGTGCCAGCTCACCTCAAGAGGCCCAGTACTTC. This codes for CASSPQEAQYF.

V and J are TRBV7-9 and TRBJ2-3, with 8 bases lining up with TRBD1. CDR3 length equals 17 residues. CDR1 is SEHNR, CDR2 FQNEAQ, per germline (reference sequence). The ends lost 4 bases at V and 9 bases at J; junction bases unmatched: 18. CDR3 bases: TGTGCCAGCAGCTCTGTAACAGGGGGGAACTACAAACTGACGCAGTATTTT. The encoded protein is CASSSVTGGNYKLTQYF.

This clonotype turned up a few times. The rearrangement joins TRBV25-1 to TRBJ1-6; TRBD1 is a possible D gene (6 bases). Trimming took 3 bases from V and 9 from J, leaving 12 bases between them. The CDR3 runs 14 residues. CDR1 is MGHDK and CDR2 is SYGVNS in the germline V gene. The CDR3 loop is CASSERVDSSPLHF. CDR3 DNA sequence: TGTGCCAGCAGTGAGCGGGTGGACAGTTCACCCCTCCACTTT.

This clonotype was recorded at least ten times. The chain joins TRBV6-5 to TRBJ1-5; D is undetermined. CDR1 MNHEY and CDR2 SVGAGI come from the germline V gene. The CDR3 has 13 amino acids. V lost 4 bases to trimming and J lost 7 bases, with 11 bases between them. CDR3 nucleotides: TGTGCCAGCAGTTTCGGCGGGAGCCAGCCCCAGCATTTT. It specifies CASSFGGSQPQHF.

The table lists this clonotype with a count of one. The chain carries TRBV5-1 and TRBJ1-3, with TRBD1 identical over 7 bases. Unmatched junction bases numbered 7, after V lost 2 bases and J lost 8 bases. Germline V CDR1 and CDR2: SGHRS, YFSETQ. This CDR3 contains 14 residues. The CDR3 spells CASSLNRGEHTIYF. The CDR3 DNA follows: TGCGCCAGCAGCTTAAACAGGGGCGAACACACCATATATTTT.

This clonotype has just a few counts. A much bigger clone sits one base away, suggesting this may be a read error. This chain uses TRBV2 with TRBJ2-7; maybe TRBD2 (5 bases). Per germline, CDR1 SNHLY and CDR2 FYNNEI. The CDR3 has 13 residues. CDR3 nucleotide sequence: TGTGCCAGCAGTTATTTCCGTTTCGGGGAGCAGTGCTTC. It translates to CASSYFRFGEQCF.

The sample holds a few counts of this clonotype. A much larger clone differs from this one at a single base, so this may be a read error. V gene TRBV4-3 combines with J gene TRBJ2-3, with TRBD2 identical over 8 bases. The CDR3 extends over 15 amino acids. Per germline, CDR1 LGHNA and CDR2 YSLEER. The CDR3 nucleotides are TGCGCCAGCGGCCAAGACGCGACTAGCGCAGATACGCAGTATTTT. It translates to CASGQDATSADTQYF.

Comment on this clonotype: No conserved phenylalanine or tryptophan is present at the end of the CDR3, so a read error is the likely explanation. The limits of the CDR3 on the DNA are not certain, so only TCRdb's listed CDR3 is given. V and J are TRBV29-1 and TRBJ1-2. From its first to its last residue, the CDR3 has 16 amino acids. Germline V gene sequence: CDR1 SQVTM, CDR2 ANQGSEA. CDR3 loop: CSVLDQRGGLKQYFGP.

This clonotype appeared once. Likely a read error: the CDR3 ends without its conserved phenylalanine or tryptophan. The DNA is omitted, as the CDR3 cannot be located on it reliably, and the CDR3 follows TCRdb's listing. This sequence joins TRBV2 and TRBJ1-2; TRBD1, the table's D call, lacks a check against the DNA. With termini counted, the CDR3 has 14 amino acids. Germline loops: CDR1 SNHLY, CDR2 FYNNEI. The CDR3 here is CASSLEGWGYGTTS.

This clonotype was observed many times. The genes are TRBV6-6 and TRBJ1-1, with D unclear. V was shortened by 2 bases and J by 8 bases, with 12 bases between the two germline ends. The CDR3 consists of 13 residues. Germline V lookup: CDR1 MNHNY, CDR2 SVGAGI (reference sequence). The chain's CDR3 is CASSYESGWEAFF. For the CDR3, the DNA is TGTGCCAGCAGTTACGAGTCGGGGTGGGAAGCTTTCTTT.

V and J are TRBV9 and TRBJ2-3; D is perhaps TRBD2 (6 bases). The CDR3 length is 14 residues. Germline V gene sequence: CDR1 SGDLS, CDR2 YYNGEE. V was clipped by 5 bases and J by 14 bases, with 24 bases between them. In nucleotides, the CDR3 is TGTGCCAGCAGTGTGCGGGGAGGACCAGATAAGGGGTATTTT. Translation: CASSVRGGPDKGYF.

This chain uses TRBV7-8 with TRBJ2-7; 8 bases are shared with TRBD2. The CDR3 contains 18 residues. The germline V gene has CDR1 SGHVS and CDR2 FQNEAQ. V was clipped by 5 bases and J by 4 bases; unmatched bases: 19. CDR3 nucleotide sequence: TGTGCCAGCAGCCGCGGACTGGCGGGGGGCAAGCTCCCATACGAGCAGTACTTC. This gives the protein CASSRGLAGGKLPYEQYF.

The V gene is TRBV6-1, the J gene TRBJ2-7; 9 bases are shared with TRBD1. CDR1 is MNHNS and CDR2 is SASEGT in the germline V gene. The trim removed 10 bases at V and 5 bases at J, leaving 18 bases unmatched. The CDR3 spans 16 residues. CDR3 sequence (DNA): TGTGCCACTACGCCTCCGGGACAGGGAAACGTCGACGAGCAGTACTTC. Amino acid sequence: CATTPPGQGNVDEQYF.